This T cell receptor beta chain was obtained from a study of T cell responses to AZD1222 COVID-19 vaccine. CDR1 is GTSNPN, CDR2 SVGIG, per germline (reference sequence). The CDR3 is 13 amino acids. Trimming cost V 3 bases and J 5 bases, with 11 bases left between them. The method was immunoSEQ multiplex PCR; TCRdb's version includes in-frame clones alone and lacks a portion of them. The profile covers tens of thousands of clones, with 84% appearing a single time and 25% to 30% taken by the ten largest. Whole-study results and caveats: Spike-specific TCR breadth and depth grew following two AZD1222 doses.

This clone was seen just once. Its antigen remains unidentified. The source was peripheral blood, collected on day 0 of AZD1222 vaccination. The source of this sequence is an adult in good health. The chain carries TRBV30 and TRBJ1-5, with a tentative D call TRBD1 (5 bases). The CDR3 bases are TGTGCCTGGAGAGGGACCGACTATCAGCCCCAGCATTTT. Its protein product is CAWRGTDYQPQHF.